Each of the 18 T cell receptor beta chains below was sequenced from the same sample in a study of regulatory T cells in long-lasting Graves disease. Arm-PCR of CDR3 regions and iRepertoire HTBI primers were used to build TCR beta libraries. TCRdb independently ran MiXCR on the multiplex PCR reads; one entry per CDR3 protein. Of 700,000 or so distinct CDR3 sequences in the sample, around 30% are singletons; the top ten hold 35% to 55%. Time point given: persistent/refractory GD, antithyroid drugs over 5 years with positive TRAb. Making the TCR library involved RNA that had been extracted from PBMCs. Source: peripheral blood mononuclear cells (PBMCs), taken when the disease was refractory, from a patient treated with antithyroid drugs. Every receptor here comes from a female donor with Graves disease.

This clonotype was counted only a few times. This chain joins TRBV29-1 and TRBJ1-1; 7 bases are a match to TRBD1. This CDR3 region has 13 residues. Germline V gives CDR1 SQVTM, CDR2 ANQGSEA. V was pared by 7 bases and J by 0 bases, with 5 bases of the junction left unmatched. CDR3 in amino acids: CSAVDRLNTEAFF. The CDR3 nucleotides are TGCAGCGCGGTGGACAGGCTGAACACTGAAGCTTTCTTT.

This clonotype came up a few times. The chain recombines TRBV3-1 with TRBJ1-1, with D uncertain. The germline V and J ends were trimmed by 0 bases and 0 bases, with 11 bases remaining between them. The CDR3 runs 16 residues. Germline loops: CDR1 LGHDT, CDR2 YNNKEL (reference sequence). The DNA of the CDR3 is TGTGCCAGCAGCCAAGATTTGTACCACTTGAACACTGAAGCTTTCTTT. Translating gives CASSQDLYHLNTEAFF.

This clonotype was observed a few times. The chain has TRBV7-2 and TRBJ1-1, with TRBD1 matching over 7 bases. CDR3 length: 15 amino acids. Germline V gene data show CDR1 as SGHTA and CDR2 as FQGNSA. Unmatched junction bases numbered 6, after V lost 5 bases and J lost 0 bases. CDR3 DNA: TGTGCCAGCAGCATAAGGACAGGCATGAACACTGAAGCTTTCTTT. It is translated as CASSIRTGMNTEAFF.

This clonotype was counted ten times or more. J is TRBJ1-5 and V is TRBV20-1; 7 bases match TRBD1. CDR3 length equals 13 residues. The trim removed 7 bases at V and 4 bases at J, leaving 7 bases unmatched. Germline V gives CDR1 DFQATT, CDR2 SNEGSKA (reference sequence). CDR3 in DNA: TGCAGTGTGTGGACAGGCGTAAATCAGCCCCAGCATTTT. It translates to CSVWTGVNQPQHF.

The chain carries TRBV28 and TRBJ1-6; D is undetermined. V dropped 3 bases and J dropped 6 bases, with 9 bases sitting between them. Germline V gene lookup returns CDR1 MDHEN and CDR2 SYDVKM. This CDR3 has 14 amino acids. The CDR3 region has the DNA TGTGCCAGCAGTTTCGGGCAGATTAATTCACCCCTCCACTTT. Translated: CASSFGQINSPLHF. Supplemented by reference TRBV28 and TRBJ1-6, the full variable domain reads DVKVTQSSRYLVKRTGEKVFLECVQDMDHENMFWYRQDPGLGLRLIYFSYDVKMKEKGDIPEGYSVSREKKERFSLILESASTNQTSMYLCASSFGQINSPLHFGNGTRLTVT.

The rearrangement joins TRBV7-2 to TRBJ1-1; D unclear. Per the germline V gene, CDR1 is SGHTA and CDR2 is FQGNSA. The CDR3 runs 16 residues. V shed 0 bases and J shed 7 bases, with 18 bases lying between them. CDR3 sequence (DNA): TGTGCCAGCAGCTTAGCTTCTGGACGCTTCGAGGGTGAAGCTTTCTTT. This gives the protein CASSLASGRFEGEAFF.

As concerns this clonotype: A read error is possible here, since a much larger clone lies one base away. V usage is TRBV5-6 and J usage is TRBJ1-1; possible D gene TRBD1, 5 bases. Germline V gene data show CDR1 as SGHDT and CDR2 as YYEEEE. The CDR3 spans 12 residues. Trimming removed 3 bases at V and 3 bases at J, with 6 bases between. Here the CDR3 reads CASSSGYTEAFF. CDR3 nucleotide sequence: TGTGCCAGCAGCTCAGGGTACACTGAAGCTTTCTTT. Filled out from reference TRBV5-6 and TRBJ1-1, the complete variable domain reads DAGVTQSPTHLIKTRGQQVTLRCSPKSGHDTVSWYQQALGQGPQFIFQYYEEEERQRGNFPDRFSGHQFPNYSSELNVNALLLGDSALYLCASSSGYTEAFFGQGTRLTVV.

This clonotype was seen many times. V gene TRBV12-3 or TRBV12-4 combines with J gene TRBJ1-1; no firm D call. The CDR3 sequence is 13 residues long. V was cut by 6 bases and J by 1 base, with 9 bases left in between. The CDR3 here is CASSLSGNTEAFF. The CDR3 DNA reads TGTGCCAGCAGCTTATCTGGGAACACTGAAGCTTTCTTT.

This clonotype was found many times. V gene TRBV2 combines with J gene TRBJ1-1; TRBD1 might be the D (5 bases). This CDR3 contains 14 residues. Germline CDR1 is SNHLY and CDR2 is FYNNEI. V was cut by 2 bases and J by 3 bases, with 10 bases left in between. The CDR3 region has the DNA TGTGCCAGCAGTGAAAAGGGACCTGACACTGAAGCTTTCTTT. Protein sequence: CASSEKGPDTEAFF.

The table lists this clonotype with many counts. CDR3 residues: CASSDLLALAGGSYEQYF. CDR3 in DNA: TGTGCCAGCAGCGATCTGTTGGCCCTAGCAGGAGGATCCTACGAGCAGTACTTC. The chain joins TRBV7-3 to TRBJ2-7; maybe TRBD2 (5 bases). Germline CDR1 SGHTA, CDR2 FQGTGA. This CDR3 contains 18 residues. The V end lost 5 bases, the J end lost 1 base, and 24 bases lay between the germline ends.

The chain links TRBV10-3 to TRBJ2-7, with a possible D match to TRBD2 (7 bases). CDR1 is ENHRY and CDR2 is SYGVKD in the germline V gene. V lost 8 bases and J lost 6, with 17 bases in between. The CDR3 totals 13 residues. DNA for the CDR3: TGTGCCATCGATCGCGAGGGGGGGGGCGAGCAGTACTTC. It specifies CAIDREGGGEQYF.

This clonotype has a handful of counts. One end of the junction varies from germline; a read error may be responsible. CDR3 bases: TGTGCCAGCTCCCCGGAGGGCAATCAGCCCCAGCATTTT. Protein product: CASSPEGNQPQHF. The chain uses TRBV5-1 and TRBJ1-5; no clear D. This CDR3 contains 13 residues. Per germline, CDR1 SGHRS and CDR2 YFSETQ.

There are many counts of this clonotype. Here the CDR3 DNA reads TGTGCCAGCAGCCACGGAGGGACTGAAGCTTTCTTT. Translating it yields CASSHGGTEAFF. The chain links TRBV3-1 to TRBJ1-1; D gene unclear. Germline V gene lookup returns CDR1 LGHDT and CDR2 YNNKEL (reference sequence). This CDR3 comprises 12 residues. Trimming shortened V by 3 bases and J by 5 bases, and 7 bases separated the two germline ends.

The table lists this clonotype with a count of one. This chain connects TRBV20-1 to TRBJ1-2; D possibly corresponds to TRBD1 (5 bases). This CDR3 region has 16 residues. Trimming pared 0 bases from V and 1 base from J, leaving 15 bases between. Germline CDR1 reads DFQATT; CDR2 reads SNEGSKA (reference sequence). CDR3 coding DNA: TGCAGTGCTAGAGACCCCCTCGGGGCGATTAACTATGGCTACACCTTC. Translated, it gives CSARDPLGAINYGYTF.

This chain uses TRBV30 with TRBJ1-4, with D hard to call. Looked up from germline, CDR1 is GTSNPN and CDR2 is SVGIG (reference sequence). This CDR3 comprises 12 residues. V was pared by 3 bases and J by 8 bases, with 10 bases between. This CDR3 reads CAWSPGTEKLFF. The CDR3 nucleotides are TGTGCCTGGAGCCCTGGTACAGAAAAACTGTTTTTT.

The rearrangement joins TRBV7-3 to TRBJ1-1, with D maybe TRBD1 (5 bases). Germline CDR1 is SGHTA and CDR2 is FQGTGA. V gave up 6 bases and J gave up 1 base, with 12 bases separating them. The CDR3 loop spans 14 amino acids. The chain's CDR3 is CASRPRGGNTEAFF. CDR3 coding DNA: TGTGCCAGCAGACCCCGGGGGGGGAACACTGAAGCTTTCTTT.

This sequence joins TRBV18 and TRBJ1-4; D unresolved. The germline V gene has CDR1 KGHSH and CDR2 LQKENI. The CDR3 loop spans 15 amino acids. Between the trimmed V and J ends, which lost 0 bases and 7 bases, there was a span of 12 bases. The CDR3 bases are TGTGCCAGCTCACCACCGAGGGTCCAGGCTGAAAAACTGTTTTTT. This sequence encodes CASSPPRVQAEKLFF. The full variable domain, rest sourced from reference TRBV18 and TRBJ1-4, is NAGVMQNPRHLVRRRGQEARLRCSPMKGHSHVYWYRQLPEEGLKFMVYLQKENIIDESGMPKERFSAEFPKEGPSILRIQQVVRGDSAAYFCASSPPRVQAEKLFFGSGTQLSVL.

Only one count was recorded for this clonotype. The chain is built from TRBV11-3 and TRBJ2-4; D is perhaps TRBD2 (6 bases). V was trimmed by 5 bases and J by 6 bases, leaving 14 bases between them. The CDR3 covers 14 residues. Germline V gene data show CDR1 as SGHNT and CDR2 as YENEEA. Here the CDR3 DNA reads TGTGCCAGCAGCGTAGGAGGGGACGCAAACATTCAGTACTTC. Its translation: CASSVGGDANIQYF.